This TCR beta chain was obtained from a study of blood T cell repertoires in COVID-19. About the study: From the United States, Italy and Spain came samples of acute and convalescent COVID-19. In each case, the material was cDNA or gDNA derived from T cells, B-cell-depleted T cells, or PBMCs.

The authors' processing: Quantification of nucleated cells was approximated via reference gene primer amplification. The method was immunoSEQ multiplex PCR; TCRdb's version includes in-frame clones alone and lacks a portion of them. The V and J calls and clone size come from that table; D and trimming were worked out from the DNA. The sample consists of around 75,000 clones, 90% of them appearing once. The germline V gene has CDR1 MGHRA and CDR2 YSYEKL. The germline V and J ends were trimmed by 4 bases and 7 bases, with 14 bases remaining between them. The CDR3 contains 15 residues. The chain joins TRBV4-1 to TRBJ1-6, with D possibly matching TRBD1 (5 bases). The material sequenced was peripheral blood. This clonotype was obtained from a man over 45 with acute or convalescent COVID-19. CDR3 sequence reads: CASSLGQRSNSPLHF. In nucleotides, the CDR3 is TGCGCCAGCAGCCTAGGACAACGGTCCAATTCACCCCTCCACTTT.